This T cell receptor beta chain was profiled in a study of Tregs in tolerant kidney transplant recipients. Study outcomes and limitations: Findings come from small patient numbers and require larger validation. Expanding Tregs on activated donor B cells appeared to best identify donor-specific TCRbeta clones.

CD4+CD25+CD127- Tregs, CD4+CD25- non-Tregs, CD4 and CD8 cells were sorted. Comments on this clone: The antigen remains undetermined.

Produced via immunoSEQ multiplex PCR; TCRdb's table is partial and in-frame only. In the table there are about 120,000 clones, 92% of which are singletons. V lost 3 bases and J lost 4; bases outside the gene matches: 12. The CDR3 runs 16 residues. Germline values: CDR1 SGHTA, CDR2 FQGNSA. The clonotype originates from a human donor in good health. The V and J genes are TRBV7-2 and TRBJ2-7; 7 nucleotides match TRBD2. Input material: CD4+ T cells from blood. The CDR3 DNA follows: TGTGCCAGCAGCTTCCTTATACGCGGGAGCAGGTACGAGCAGTACTTC. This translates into CASSFLIRGSRYEQYF.